The 9 T cell receptor beta chains given below trace back to one sample, sequenced in a study of shared clonotypes between healthy human individuals. CD45RO negativity and positive selection for CCR7 defined naive CD8 cells, a population that excluded terminally differentiated effector memory CD45RA+ cells. Here immunoSEQ multiplex PCR was the method, and the copy in TCRdb shows in-frame clones only, minus some. Of around 2,000,000 clones listed, approximately 95% are singletons. The sample taken for sequencing was naive CD8+ T cells sorted from blood. These receptors were obtained from a man aged 18 to 30 in good health.

The chain couples TRBV4-1 to TRBJ1-5; maybe TRBD1 (6 bases). V dropped 4 bases and J dropped 4 bases, with 14 bases sitting between them. CDR3 length: 15 amino acids. CDR1 and CDR2 (germline): MGHRA, YSYEKL. The CDR3: CASSPLPGVNQPQHF. For the CDR3, the DNA is TGCGCCAGCAGCCCCCTTCCAGGGGTGAATCAGCCCCAGCATTTT.

The chain combines TRBV29-1 with TRBJ1-1, with D perhaps matching TRBD1 (5 bases). The CDR3 totals 13 residues. V was trimmed by 3 bases and J by 4 bases, leaving 12 bases between them. In germline, CDR1 is SQVTM, CDR2 ANQGSEA. The CDR3 here is CSVDRDGRTEAFF. In DNA form, the CDR3 reads TGCAGCGTTGACAGGGACGGGCGCACTGAAGCTTTCTTT.

The chain recombines TRBV5-5 with TRBJ1-2; D is unresolved. The CDR3 runs to 12 residues. CDR1 and CDR2 (germline): SGHKS, YYEKEE (reference sequence). V was clipped by 0 bases and J by 8 bases, with 8 bases between them. The CDR3 loop reads CASSLAGDGYTF. The CDR3 nucleotides are TGTGCCAGCAGCTTGGCGGGCGACGGCTACACCTTC.

This clone appeared once. The chain uses TRBV5-5 and TRBJ1-4; no definite D call. V was cut by 1 base and J by 0 bases, with 10 bases left in between. CDR3 length equals 16 residues. In germline, CDR1 is SGHKS, CDR2 YYEKEE (reference sequence). CDR3 coding DNA: TGTGCCAGCAGCTTGTCCCATCGGACAACTAATGAAAAACTGTTTTTT. Amino acid sequence: CASSLSHRTTNEKLFF.

This clone has a single count. The rearrangement uses TRBV25-1 and TRBJ2-7; D may correspond to TRBD1 or TRBD2 (6 bases each). Germline CDR1 MGHDK, CDR2 SYGVNS. V was trimmed by 5 bases and J by 3 bases, leaving 14 bases between them. The CDR3 loop spans 14 amino acids. The CDR3 bases are TGTGCCAGCAGTTCCGTTGGGGGGCACTACGAGCAGTACTTC. It yields the protein CASSSVGGHYEQYF.

The DNA of the CDR3 is TGTGCCAGCAGCCAATCTGGGCTGAACACTGAAGCTTTCTTT. The encoded protein is CASSQSGLNTEAFF. The gene calls are TRBV16 and TRBJ1-1; D gene uncertain. CDR1 and CDR2 from the germline V gene are KGHSY and FQNENV. The CDR3 contains 14 residues. V dropped 0 bases and J dropped 0 bases, with 5 bases sitting between them.

The chain combines TRBV28 with TRBJ2-7, with unresolved D. The V and J ends lost 6 bases and 3 bases respectively, with 18 bases between them. The CDR3 spans 15 residues. From germline, CDR1 is MDHEN and CDR2 SYDVKM. The CDR3 loop is CASRARWASSYEQYF. CDR3 in DNA: TGTGCCAGCAGGGCAAGGTGGGCCTCTAGCTACGAGCAGTACTTC.

V usage is TRBV21-1 and J usage is TRBJ1-2; the listed D gene, TRBD1, was not tested against the DNA. TRBV21-1 is assigned pseudogene status. CDR3 size: 15 residues. This CDR3 is CASSGRDRGPYGYTF. CDR3 nucleotide sequence: TGTGCCAGCAGCGGCCGGGACAGGGGCCCGTATGGCTACACCTTC.

The V call is TRBV11-2, the J call TRBJ2-3; TRBD2 matches 11 bases. With 1 base clipped from V and 0 bases from J, the junction kept 9 bases outside the gene matches. Per the germline V gene, CDR1 is SGHAT and CDR2 is FQNNGV. This CDR3 is built from 19 residues. CDR3 coding DNA: TGTGCCAGCAGCTTAGCGGCCGGACTAGCGGGCCCTAGCACAGATACGCAGTATTTT. This gives the protein CASSLAAGLAGPSTDTQYF.